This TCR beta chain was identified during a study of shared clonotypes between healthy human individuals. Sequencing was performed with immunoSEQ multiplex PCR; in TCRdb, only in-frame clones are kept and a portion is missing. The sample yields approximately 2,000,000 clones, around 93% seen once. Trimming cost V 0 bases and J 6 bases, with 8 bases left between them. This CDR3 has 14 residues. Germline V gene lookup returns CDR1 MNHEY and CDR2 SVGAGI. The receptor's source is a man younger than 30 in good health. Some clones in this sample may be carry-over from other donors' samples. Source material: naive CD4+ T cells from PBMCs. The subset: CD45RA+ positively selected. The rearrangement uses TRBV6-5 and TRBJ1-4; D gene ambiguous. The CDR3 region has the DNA TGTGCCAGCAGTTACTCAGGGATGGATGAAAAACTGTTTTTT. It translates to CASSYSGMDEKLFF.